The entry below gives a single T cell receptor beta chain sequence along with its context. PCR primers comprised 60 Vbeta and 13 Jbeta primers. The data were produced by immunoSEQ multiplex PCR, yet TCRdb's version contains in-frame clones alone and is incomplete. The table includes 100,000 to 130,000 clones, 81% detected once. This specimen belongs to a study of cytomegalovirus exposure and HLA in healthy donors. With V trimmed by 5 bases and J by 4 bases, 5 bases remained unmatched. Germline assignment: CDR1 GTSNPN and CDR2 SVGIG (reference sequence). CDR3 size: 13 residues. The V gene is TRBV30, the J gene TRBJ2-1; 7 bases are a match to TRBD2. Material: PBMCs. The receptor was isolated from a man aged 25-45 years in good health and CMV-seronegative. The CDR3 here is CAWWPSGYNEQFF. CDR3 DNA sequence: TGTGCCTGGTGGCCTAGCGGATACAATGAGCAGTTCTTC. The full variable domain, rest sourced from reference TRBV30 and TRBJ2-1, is SQTIHQWPATLVQPVGSPLSLECTVEGTSNPNLYWYRQAAGRGLQLLFYSVGIGQISSEVPQNLSASRPQDRQFILSSKKLLLSDSGFYLCAWWPSGYNEQFFGPGTRLTVL.